This T cell receptor beta chain was found in a study of beta chain features in type 1 diabetes. Study findings and constraints: For Type 1 diabetes patients, all four CD4+ subsets carried TCRB CDR3s that were moderately but significantly shorter.

Of note for this clone: The antigen remains unidentified.

The whole isolated RNA underwent reverse transcription, so sequencing captured expressed TCRB transcripts. Profiling relied on immunoSEQ multiplex PCR, and the TCRdb table lists in-frame clones only, not all of them. The sample has hundreds of thousands of clones; approximately 15% are singletons. This TCR was recovered from a man aged 18 to 35 with type 1 diabetes. The sample consisted of naive CD4+ T cells from blood.

The CDR3 reads CASSLTGGNTGELFF. The CDR3 region has the DNA TGCGCCAGCAGCTTAACAGGGGGCAACACCGGGGAGCTGTTTTTT. The gene calls are TRBV5-1 and TRBJ2-2; 9 bases agree with TRBD1. The CDR3 covers 15 residues. The J segment lost 2 bases and the V segment lost 2 bases, leaving 1 base of the junction unmatched. Germline V gene lookup returns CDR1 SGHRS and CDR2 YFSETQ.